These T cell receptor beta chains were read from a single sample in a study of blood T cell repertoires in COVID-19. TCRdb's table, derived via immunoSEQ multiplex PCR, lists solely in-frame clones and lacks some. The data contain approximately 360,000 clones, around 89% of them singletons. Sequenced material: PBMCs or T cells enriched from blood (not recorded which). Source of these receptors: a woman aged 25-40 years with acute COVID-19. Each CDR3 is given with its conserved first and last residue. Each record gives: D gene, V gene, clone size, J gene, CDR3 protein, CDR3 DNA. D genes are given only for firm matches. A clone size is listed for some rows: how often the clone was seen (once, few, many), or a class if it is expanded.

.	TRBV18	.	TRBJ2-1	CASSPQGLLYNEQFF	TGTGCCAGCTCGCCCCAGGGTCTCCTCTACAATGAGCAGTTCTTC
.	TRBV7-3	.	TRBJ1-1	CASSLQAGSNTEAFF	TGTGCCAGCAGCTTACAAGCAGGTTCTAACACTGAAGCTTTCTTT
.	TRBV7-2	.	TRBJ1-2	CASSLSMGEANYGYTF	TGTGCCAGCAGCTTAAGTATGGGGGAGGCTAACTATGGCTACACCTTC
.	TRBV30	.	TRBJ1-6	CAWIMSGRNSPLHF	TGTGCCTGGATCATGTCAGGGAGGAATTCACCCCTCCACTTT
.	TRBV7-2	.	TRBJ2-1	CASSLVRDNEQFF	TGTGCCAGCAGCTTAGTCCGAGACAATGAGCAGTTCTTC
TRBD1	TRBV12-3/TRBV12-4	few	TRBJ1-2	CASSSDRVGYTF	TGTGCCAGCAGTTCGGACAGGGTTGGCTACACCTTC
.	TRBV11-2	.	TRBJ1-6	CASSTHYREYNSPLHF	TGTGCCAGCAGCACGCACTACAGGGAATATAATTCACCCCTCCACTTT
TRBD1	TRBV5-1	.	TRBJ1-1	CASSLIADRVPEAFF	TGCGCCAGCAGCTTGATAGCGGACAGGGTCCCTGAAGCTTTCTTT
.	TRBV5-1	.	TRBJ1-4	CASSRGRGTNEKLFF	TGCGCCAGCAGCCGGGGTCGAGGGACTAATGAAAAACTGTTTTTT
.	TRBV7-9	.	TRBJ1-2	CASSLGKRETRDGYTF	TGTGCCAGCAGCTTAGGGAAACGGGAAACAAGAGATGGCTACACCTTC
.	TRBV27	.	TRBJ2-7	CASFRGFGLTYEQYF	TGTGCCAGCTTCCGGGGATTTGGTTTAACCTACGAGCAGTACTTC
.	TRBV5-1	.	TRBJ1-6	CASSRDLNSPLHF	TGCGCCAGCAGCCGGGACTTAAATTCACCCCTCCACTTT
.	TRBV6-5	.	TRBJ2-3	CASSFDIRGTDTQYF	TGTGCCAGCAGTTTTGACATACGTGGCACAGATACGCAGTATTTT
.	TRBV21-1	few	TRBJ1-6	CASSKVTGYNSPLHF	TGTGCCAGCAGCAAAGTAACGGGGTATAATTCACCCCTCCACTTT
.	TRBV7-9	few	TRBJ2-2	CASSSTGHTGELFF	TGTGCCAGCAGCTCAACAGGGCACACCGGGGAGCTGTTTTTT
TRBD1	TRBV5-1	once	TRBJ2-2	CASSTGQGNTGELFF	TGCGCCAGCAGCACCGGACAGGGAAACACCGGGGAGCTGTTTTTT
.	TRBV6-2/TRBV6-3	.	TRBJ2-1	CASSPLAVLNEQFF	TGTGCCAGCAGTCCACTAGCCGTATTAAATGAGCAGTTCTTC
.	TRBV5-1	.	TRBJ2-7	CASSLISGSYEQYF	TGCGCCAGCAGCTTGATATCGGGCTCCTACGAGCAGTACTTC
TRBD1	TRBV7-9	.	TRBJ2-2	CASSTRQGANTGELFF	TGTGCCAGCAGCACGCGACAGGGGGCTAACACCGGGGAGCTGTTTTTT
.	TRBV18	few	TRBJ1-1	CASSPRQQNTEAFF	TGTGCCAGCTCACCAAGACAGCAGAACACTGAAGCTTTCTTT
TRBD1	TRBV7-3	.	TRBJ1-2	CASSDRQGYGYTF	TGTGCCAGCAGCGACCGACAGGGGTATGGCTACACCTTC
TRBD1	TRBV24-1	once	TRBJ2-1	CATSDPGWDRSYNEQFF	TGTGCCACCAGTGATCCTGGGTGGGACAGATCCTACAATGAGCAGTTCTTC
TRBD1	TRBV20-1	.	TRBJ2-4	CSAGDRGANIQYF	TGCAGTGCTGGTGACAGGGGGGCGAACATTCAGTACTTC
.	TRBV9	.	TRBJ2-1	CASSVVGGGSYNEQFF	TGTGCCAGCAGCGTAGTGGGGGGAGGCTCCTACAATGAGCAGTTCTTC
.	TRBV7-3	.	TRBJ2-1	CASSLTGVPGRNEQFF	TGTGCCAGCAGCTTAACGGGGGTCCCTGGGAGGAATGAGCAGTTCTTC
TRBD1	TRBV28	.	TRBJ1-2	CASEEGNRGSKGYTF	TGTGCCAGCGAGGAGGGGAACAGGGGGTCAAAGGGCTACACCTTC
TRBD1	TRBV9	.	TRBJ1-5	CASSDGQGSQPQHF	TGTGCCAGCAGCGACGGACAGGGTAGTCAGCCCCAGCATTTT
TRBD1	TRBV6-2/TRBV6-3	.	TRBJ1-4	CASSYAQGAREKLFF	TGTGCCAGCAGTTACGCTCAGGGGGCTCGTGAAAAACTGTTTTTT
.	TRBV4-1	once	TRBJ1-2	CASSQDASGFGAGGYTF	TGCGCCAGCAGCCAAGATGCCTCGGGGTTTGGGGCGGGAGGCTACACCTTC
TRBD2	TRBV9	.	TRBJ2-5	CASSPEGGLAEKETQYF	TGTGCCAGCAGCCCCGAAGGGGGACTAGCGGAAAAAGAGACCCAGTACTTC
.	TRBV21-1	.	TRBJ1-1	CASSKADRGLTEAFF	TGTGCCAGCAGCAAAGCCGACAGGGGCCTCACTGAAGCTTTCTTT
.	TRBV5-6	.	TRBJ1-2	CASSLGEWGYTF	TGTGCCAGCAGCTTGGGAGAGTGGGGCTACACCTTC
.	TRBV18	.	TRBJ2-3	CASSPAPAGPTDTQYF	TGTGCCAGCTCACCTGCACCAGCGGGCCCCACAGATACGCAGTATTTT
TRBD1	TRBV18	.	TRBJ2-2	CASSPDRRTNTGELFF	TGTGCCAGCTCACCGGACAGGCGTACGAACACCGGGGAGCTGTTTTTT
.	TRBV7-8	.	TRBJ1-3	CASSLVRRGEVGNTIYF	TGTGCCAGCAGCTTAGTCCGTAGGGGCGAAGTGGGAAACACCATATATTTT
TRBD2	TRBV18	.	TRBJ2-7	CASSPTTSGSSYEQYF	TGTGCCAGCTCACCGACAACTAGCGGGAGTTCCTACGAGCAGTACTTC
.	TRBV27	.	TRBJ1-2	CASRQDDNYGYTF	TGTGCCAGCAGACAGGACGATAACTATGGCTACACCTTC